The clone carrying this T cell receptor (beta chain) has more than one count but fewer than ten. What it recognizes is unknown. Trimming pared 5 bases from V and 9 bases from J, leaving 16 bases between. This CDR3 region has 13 residues. The V gene's germline CDR1 is SNHLY and CDR2 FYNNEI. Sequencing was performed with immunoSEQ multiplex PCR; in TCRdb, only in-frame clones are kept and a portion is missing. The sample records about 92,000 clones, 86% being singletons. Selection required adequate fresh-frozen tumor tissue plus more than two years' survival data. All glioblastoma patients lacked an isocitrate dehydrogenase mutation. This record comes from a study of glioma-infiltrating T cells after dendritic cell vaccination. Overall study: Dendritic cells derived from monocytes and pulsed with autologous tumor lysate formed the vaccine. Study findings and constraints: Survival was not directly related to TCR clonality in these patients.

The input for sequencing was blood, taken before dendritic cell vaccination. This sequence originates from a human donor with glioblastoma. The V and J genes are TRBV2 and TRBJ2-5, with D possibly TRBD1 on 7 matching bases. CDR3 sequence (DNA): TGTGCCAGCAGTAGAAGCGGGCAGGGGGCCCAGTACTTC. Its protein product is CASSRSGQGAQYF.